The 25 T cell receptor beta chains in this list originate from one sample, sequenced in a study of OX40 agonist ivuxolimab in advanced cancers. Libraries were prepared by immunoSEQ multiplex PCR; TCRdb keeps only in-frame clonotypes and omits some of them. Of approximately 65,000 clones in the sample, about 92% were seen once. This specimen consisted of CD4+ or CD8+ T cells sorted from blood, obtained in a trial of the OX40 agonist ivuxolimab. Every receptor here comes from an adult with an advanced solid tumor such as melanoma, head and neck, liver or kidney cancer.

The rearrangement links TRBV4-1 to TRBJ2-3; 8 bases match TRBD1. There are 16 residues in the CDR3. Trimming at V came to 2 bases and at J to 1 base, leaving 5 bases not matched to a gene. Germline assignment: CDR1 MGHRA and CDR2 YSYEKL. The DNA for the CDR3 is TGCGCCAGCAGCCAACGAGACAGGGGAGGCACAGATACGCAGTATTTT. Translation gives CASSQRDRGGTDTQYF.

This clone turned up a few times. The chain joins TRBV4-1 to TRBJ2-7, with D possibly matching TRBD1 (6 bases). The length of the CDR3 is 15 residues. V lost 3 bases, J lost 2 bases, and 14 bases lay in between. The germline V gene has CDR1 MGHRA and CDR2 YSYEKL. CDR3 bases: TGCGCCAGCAGCCAGGCGACCAGGGGAACCTACGAGCAGTACTTC. Protein product: CASSQATRGTYEQYF.

This rearrangement joins TRBV4-2 to TRBJ2-5; 12 bases fit TRBD2. Germline CDR1 LGHNA, CDR2 YNFKEQ. The CDR3 length is 18 residues. The junction had 14 bases not matched to a gene; V was cut back by 4 bases and J by 5 bases. For the CDR3, the DNA is TGTGCCAGCAGCCCACGGGGGTCTAGCGGGGGGGCGCGTGAGACCCAGTACTTC. It yields the protein CASSPRGSSGGARETQYF.

The CDR3 bases are TGCGCCAGCAGCCCCGAGGGTCTAGCAGGCGAGCAGTACTTC. Amino acid sequence: CASSPEGLAGEQYF. The chain has TRBV5-1 and TRBJ2-7; D possibly corresponds to TRBD2 (5 bases). Germline-derived CDR1 and CDR2 are SGHRS and YFSETQ. V lost 4 bases and J lost 6, with 17 bases in between. The CDR3 spans 14 residues.

This clone was seen a handful of times. The rearrangement joins TRBV19 to TRBJ1-5; TRBD1 matches 8 bases. Germline V lookup: CDR1 LNHDA, CDR2 SQIVND (reference sequence). CDR3 length equals 14 residues. With 5 bases clipped from V and 3 bases from J, the junction kept 3 bases outside the gene matches. CDR3 residues: CASSVTGDNQPQHF. CDR3 in DNA: TGTGCCAGTAGTGTGACAGGGGACAATCAGCCCCAGCATTTT.

This chain uses TRBV6-1 with TRBJ1-4; tentative D call: TRBD1 (6 bases). Germline loops: CDR1 MNHNS, CDR2 SASEGT. Trimming cost V 4 bases and J 8 bases, with 14 bases left between them. The CDR3 length is 14 residues. The CDR3 DNA sequence: TGTGCCAGCAGTGTGTGGGGACATGAAGAAAAACTGTTTTTT. It encodes CASSVWGHEEKLFF.

This clone was counted only a few times. The gene calls are TRBV23-1 and TRBJ2-7, with D uncertain. TRBV23-1 is sorted into the ORF group, with uncertain function. CDR3 length: 14 amino acids. V lost 0 bases and J 6 bases, leaving 12 bases between the germline ends. CDR3 sequence reads: CASSQSRSPGEQYF. In DNA form, the CDR3 reads TGCGCCAGCAGTCAATCAAGGAGTCCTGGCGAGCAGTACTTC.

The chain couples TRBV19 to TRBJ1-5; D uncertain. Germline CDR1 reads LNHDA; CDR2 reads SQIVND (reference sequence). The CDR3 consists of 15 residues. The V end lost 3 bases, the J end lost 0 bases, and 9 bases lay between the germline ends. CDR3 nucleotide sequence: TGTGCCAGTAGTATGGCCGGAGTTAGCAATCAGCCCCAGCATTTT. It codes for CASSMAGVSNQPQHF.

As concerns this clone: The sample carries other DNA sequences with the same CDR3. V is TRBV25-1 and J is TRBJ2-3; tentatively, D is TRBD1 (6 bases). The CDR3 is 14 amino acids. Germline V gene sequence: CDR1 MGHDK, CDR2 SYGVNS. With 3 bases removed from V and 3 bases from J, the gap between germline ends came to 10 bases. For the CDR3, the DNA is TGTGCCAGCAGTGACAGGGGTGGTACAGATACGCAGTATTTT. Translation gives CASSDRGGTDTQYF.

The chain joins TRBV5-1 to TRBJ2-3, with TRBD2 identical over 8 bases. Germline loops: CDR1 SGHRS, CDR2 YFSETQ. The CDR3 totals 19 residues. V gave up 3 bases and J gave up 2 bases; unmatched junction bases: 17. CDR3 sequence: CASSSFSLQAGDNTDTQYF. CDR3 coding DNA: TGCGCCAGCAGCTCCTTCTCCCTTCAAGCGGGGGACAACACAGATACGCAGTATTTT.

The gene calls are TRBV7-7 and TRBJ2-5; D possibly corresponds to TRBD1 (6 bases). CDR1 and CDR2 from the germline V gene are SSHAT and FNYEAQ (reference sequence). The CDR3 is 14 amino acids. The V end lost 6 bases, the J end lost 4 bases, and 15 bases lay between the germline ends. The CDR3, as DNA: TGTGCCAGCAGTCCCTCAGGGGCCCCAGAGACCCAGTACTTC. Protein product: CASSPSGAPETQYF.

This chain uses TRBV2 with TRBJ2-6, with unresolved D. Trimming took 3 bases from V and 0 from J, leaving 3 bases between them. The CDR3 length is 14 residues. CDR1 is SNHLY and CDR2 is FYNNEI in the germline V gene. CDR3 bases: TGTGCCAGCAGTGACTACTCTGGGGCCAACGTCCTGACTTTC. Translated, it gives CASSDYSGANVLTF.

The chain is built from TRBV11-1 and TRBJ1-2; TRBD1 is a possible D gene (6 bases). The V gene's germline CDR1 is SGHAT and CDR2 FQDESV (reference sequence). Trimming shortened V by 2 bases and J by 7 bases, and 8 bases separated the two germline ends. The length of the CDR3 is 12 residues. CDR3 DNA sequence: TGTGCCAGCAGCTTACAGGGGCGTGGCTACACCTTC. It codes for CASSLQGRGYTF.

This clone occurred a few times. V is TRBV4-1 and J is TRBJ2-7; 9 positions agree with TRBD1. V shed 5 bases, J shed 2 bases, and the junction held 4 bases outside the gene matches. The CDR3 covers 14 residues. From germline, CDR1 is MGHRA and CDR2 YSYEKL. This CDR3 is CASSKRQGAYEQYF. Written as DNA, the CDR3 is TGCGCCAGCAGCAAAAGACAGGGGGCCTACGAGCAGTACTTC.

J is TRBJ2-1 and V is TRBV10-3, with TRBD2 matching over 7 bases. CDR1 and CDR2 (germline): ENHRY, SYGVKD. The V and J ends lost 3 bases and 0 bases, in that order; junction bases with no gene match: 8. There are 17 residues in the CDR3. In DNA form, the CDR3 reads TGTGCCATCAGTGATATTAGCGGGCGCAGCTCCTACAATGAGCAGTTCTTC. Protein: CAISDISGRSSYNEQFF.

V gene TRBV6-5 combines with J gene TRBJ1-2, with 8 bases identical to TRBD1. The CDR3 has 13 residues. From germline, CDR1 is MNHEY and CDR2 SVGAGI. The J segment lost 4 bases and the V segment lost 6 bases, leaving 4 bases of the junction unmatched. The CDR3 loop reads CASSRGLGYGYTF. For the CDR3, the DNA is TGTGCCAGCAGCAGGGGGCTTGGCTATGGCTACACCTTC.

The rearrangement links TRBV27 to TRBJ2-3; unclear D gene. V was shortened by 4 bases and J by 2 bases, with 16 bases between the two germline ends. The CDR3 has 16 residues. CDR1 MNHEY and CDR2 SMNVEV come from the germline V gene (reference sequence). CDR3 in DNA: TGTGCCAGCAGTTCATCTGAAACCACGTACACAGATACGCAGTATTTT. Protein: CASSSSETTYTDTQYF.

This chain connects TRBV27 to TRBJ1-5, with no clear D. The CDR3 is made up of 13 amino acids. Trimming cost V 3 bases and J 7 bases, with 10 bases left between them. The germline CDR1 and CDR2 sequences are MNHEY and SMNVEV (reference sequence). The CDR3 sequence is CASSLFGSQPQHF. CDR3 sequence (DNA): TGTGCCAGCAGTTTGTTCGGCAGCCAGCCCCAGCATTTT.

The chain recombines TRBV2 with TRBJ2-7, with a weak D call TRBD2 (6 bases). Germline V CDR1 and CDR2: SNHLY, FYNNEI. Trimming took off 8 bases at V and 4 bases at J, with 18 bases between the two ends. CDR3 size: 14 residues. CDR3 nucleotide sequence: TGTGCCAGCCTGCGGGACGGAAGTTTTTACGAGCAGTACTTC. Protein: CASLRDGSFYEQYF. Complete variable domain (other parts from reference TRBV2 and TRBJ2-7): EPEVTQTPSHQVTQMGQEVILRCVPISNHLYFYWYRQILGQKVEFLVSFYNNEISEKSEIFDDQFSVERPDGSNFTLKIRSTKLEDSAMYFCASLRDGSFYEQYFGPGTRLTVT.

The chain joins TRBV11-2 to TRBJ2-1, with a tentative D call TRBD2 (6 bases). The CDR3 has 16 amino acids. The V and J ends lost 5 bases and 4 bases respectively, with 18 bases between them. CDR1 and CDR2 (germline): SGHAT, FQNNGV. For the CDR3, the DNA is TGTGCCAGCAGCCCCCGAGGTAGCGGTATGTACAATGAGCAGTTCTTC. This translates into CASSPRGSGMYNEQFF. The full variable domain, in which reference TRBV11-2 and TRBJ2-1 provide the parts outside the CDR3, is EAGVAQSPRYKIIEKRQSVAFWCNPISGHATLYWYQQILGQGPKLLIQFQNNGVVDDSQLPKDRFSAERLKGVDSTLKIQPAKLEDSAVYLCASSPRGSGMYNEQFFGPGTRLTVL.

The chain couples TRBV6-6 to TRBJ2-3; TRBD2 aligns across 9 bases. V gave up 6 bases and J gave up 3 bases; unmatched junction bases: 7. The CDR3 is made up of 15 amino acids. Germline-derived CDR1 and CDR2 are MNHNY and SVGAGI (reference sequence). The CDR3 sequence: CASRVSGGTTDTQYF. CDR3 nucleotide sequence: TGTGCCAGCAGAGTTAGCGGGGGAACGACAGATACGCAGTATTTT.

J is TRBJ2-2 and V is TRBV7-9; D not certain. The CDR3 totals 14 residues. Germline CDR1 is SEHNR and CDR2 is FQNEAQ (reference sequence). V lost 1 base and J 4 bases, leaving 7 bases between the germline ends. The CDR3 here is CASSLERVTGELFF. Here the CDR3 DNA reads TGTGCCAGCAGCTTAGAACGGGTCACCGGGGAGCTGTTTTTT. The complete variable domain, with remaining parts taken from reference TRBV7-9 and TRBJ2-2, reads DTGVSQNPRHKITKRGQNVTFRCDPISEHNRLYWYRQTLGQGPEFLTYFQNEAQLEKSRLLSDRFSAERPKGSFSTLEIQRTEQGDSAMYLCASSLERVTGELFFGEGSRLTVL.

The chain has TRBV6-1 and TRBJ1-1, with D tentatively TRBD1 (5 bases). Germline CDR1 and CDR2: MNHNS and SASEGT. Deletions cut 1 base from V and 2 bases from J, with 14 bases between. The length of the CDR3 is 16 residues. CDR3 coding DNA: TGTGCCAGCAGTGAAGTGTTTGGGGGATTAAACACTGAAGCTTTCTTT. Translating it yields CASSEVFGGLNTEAFF.

Written as DNA, the CDR3 is TGTGCCAGCAGTAGGTCGGGGGGTGGTTGGACTGAAGCTTTCTTT. This translates into CASSRSGGGWTEAFF. The chain employs TRBV6-6 and TRBJ1-1, with D perhaps matching TRBD1 (5 bases). CDR3 length: 15 residues. Germline V gives CDR1 MNHNY, CDR2 SVGAGI (reference sequence). Trimming shortened V by 5 bases and J by 5 bases, and 18 bases separated the two germline ends.

The chain carries TRBV30 and TRBJ2-2; TRBD1 might be the D (6 bases). Germline V CDR1 and CDR2: GTSNPN, SVGIG (reference sequence). The V end lost 7 bases, the J end lost 4 bases, and 13 bases lay between the germline ends. This CDR3 spans 13 amino acids. The CDR3 reads CAYGTSSTGELFF. As DNA, the CDR3 is TGTGCCTACGGGACATCTAGCACCGGGGAGCTGTTTTTT.